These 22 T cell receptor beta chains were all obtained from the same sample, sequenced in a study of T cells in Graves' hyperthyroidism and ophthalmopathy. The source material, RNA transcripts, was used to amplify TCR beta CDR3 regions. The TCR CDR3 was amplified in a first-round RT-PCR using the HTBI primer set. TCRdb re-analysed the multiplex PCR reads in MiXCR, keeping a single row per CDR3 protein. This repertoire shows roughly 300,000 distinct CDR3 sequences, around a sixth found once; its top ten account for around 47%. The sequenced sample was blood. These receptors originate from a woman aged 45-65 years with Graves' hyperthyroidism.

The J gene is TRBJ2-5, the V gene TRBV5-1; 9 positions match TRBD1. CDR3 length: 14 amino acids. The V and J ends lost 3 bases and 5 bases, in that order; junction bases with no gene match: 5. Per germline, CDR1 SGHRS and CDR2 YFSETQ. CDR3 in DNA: TGCGCCAGCAGCTGGGGACAGGGCGGCGAGACCCAGTACTTC. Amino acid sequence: CASSWGQGGETQYF. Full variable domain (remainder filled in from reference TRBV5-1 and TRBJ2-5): KAGVTQTPRYLIKTRGQQVTLSCSPISGHRSVSWYQQTPGQGLQFLFEYFSETQRNKGNFPGRFSGRQFSNSRSEMNVSTLELGDSALYLCASSWGQGGETQYFGPGTRLLVL.

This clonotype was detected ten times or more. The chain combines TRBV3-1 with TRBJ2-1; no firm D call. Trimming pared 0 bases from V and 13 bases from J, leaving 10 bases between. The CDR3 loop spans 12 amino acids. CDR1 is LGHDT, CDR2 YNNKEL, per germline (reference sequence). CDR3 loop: CASSQEGLYQFF. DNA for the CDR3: TGTGCCAGCAGCCAAGAAGGCCTATACCAGTTCTTC.

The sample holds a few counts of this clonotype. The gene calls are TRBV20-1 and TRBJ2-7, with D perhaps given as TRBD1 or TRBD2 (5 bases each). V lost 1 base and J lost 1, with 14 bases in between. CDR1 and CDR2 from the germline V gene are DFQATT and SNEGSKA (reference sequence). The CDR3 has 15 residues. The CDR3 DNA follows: TGCAGTGCTAGAGTCCATCGGGGCGGATCCTACGAGCAGTACTTC. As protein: CSARVHRGGSYEQYF.

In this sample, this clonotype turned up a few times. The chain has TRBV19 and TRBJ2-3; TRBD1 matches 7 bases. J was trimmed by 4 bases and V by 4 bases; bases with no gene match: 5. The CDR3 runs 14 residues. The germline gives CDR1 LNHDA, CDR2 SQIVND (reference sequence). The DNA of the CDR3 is TGTGCCAGTAGTACGAATCAGGGGGCAGATACGCAGTATTTT. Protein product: CASSTNQGADTQYF.

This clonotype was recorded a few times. The CDR3 reads CASSLVQGAPNEKLFF. The CDR3 DNA sequence: TGCGCCAGCAGCTTGGTTCAGGGGGCCCCTAATGAAAAACTGTTTTTT. The chain employs TRBV5-1 and TRBJ1-4, with 8 bases lining up with TRBD1. With V trimmed by 0 bases and J by 3 bases, 4 bases remained unmatched. The CDR3 consists of 16 residues. Germline lookup yields CDR1 SGHRS and CDR2 YFSETQ.

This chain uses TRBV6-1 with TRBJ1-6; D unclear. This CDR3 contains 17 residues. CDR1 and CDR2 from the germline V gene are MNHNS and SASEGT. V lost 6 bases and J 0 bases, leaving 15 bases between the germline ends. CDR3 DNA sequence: TGTGCCAGCAGGCTCGACGCCCGGAGCTCCTATAATTCACCCCTCCACTTT. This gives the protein CASRLDARSSYNSPLHF.

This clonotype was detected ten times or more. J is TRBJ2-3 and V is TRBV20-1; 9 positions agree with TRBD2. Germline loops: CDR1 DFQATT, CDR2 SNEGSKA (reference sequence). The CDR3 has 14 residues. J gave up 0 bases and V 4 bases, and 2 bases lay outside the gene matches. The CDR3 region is CSATTSGSTDTQYF. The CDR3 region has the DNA TGCAGTGCTACCACTAGCGGGAGCACAGATACGCAGTATTTT.

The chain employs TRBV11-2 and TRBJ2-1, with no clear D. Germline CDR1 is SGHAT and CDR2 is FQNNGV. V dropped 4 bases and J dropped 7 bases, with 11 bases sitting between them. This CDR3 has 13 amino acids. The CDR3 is CASSSYPSNEQFF. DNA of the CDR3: TGTGCCAGCAGCTCCTACCCGTCGAATGAGCAGTTCTTC.

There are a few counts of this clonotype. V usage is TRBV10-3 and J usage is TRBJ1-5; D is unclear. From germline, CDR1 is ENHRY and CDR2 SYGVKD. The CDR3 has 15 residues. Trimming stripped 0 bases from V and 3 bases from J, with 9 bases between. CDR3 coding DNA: TGTGCCATCAGTGAGTCGGGCGGAACCAATCAGCCCCAGCATTTT. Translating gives CAISESGGTNQPQHF.

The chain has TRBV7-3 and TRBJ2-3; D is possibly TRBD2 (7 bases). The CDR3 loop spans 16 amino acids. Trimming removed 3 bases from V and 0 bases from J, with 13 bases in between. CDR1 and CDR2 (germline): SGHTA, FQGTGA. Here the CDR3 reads CASSLGGGPSTDTQYF. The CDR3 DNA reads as TGTGCCAGCAGCTTGGGCGGGGGCCCTAGCACAGATACGCAGTATTTT.

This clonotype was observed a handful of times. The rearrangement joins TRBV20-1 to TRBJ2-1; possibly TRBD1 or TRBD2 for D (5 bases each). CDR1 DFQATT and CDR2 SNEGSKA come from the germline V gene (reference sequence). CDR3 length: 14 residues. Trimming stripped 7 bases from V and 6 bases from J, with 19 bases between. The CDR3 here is CSVGRDPPGNEQFF. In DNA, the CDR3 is TGCAGTGTTGGACGGGACCCCCCGGGCAATGAGCAGTTCTTC.

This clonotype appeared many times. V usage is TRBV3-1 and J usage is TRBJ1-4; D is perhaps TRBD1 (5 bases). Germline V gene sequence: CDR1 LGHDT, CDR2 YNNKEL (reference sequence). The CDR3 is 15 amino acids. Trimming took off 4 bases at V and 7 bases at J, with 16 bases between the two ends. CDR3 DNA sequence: TGTGCCAGCAGCCTCGGGACTAGTCGGTCTGAAAAACTGTTTTTT. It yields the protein CASSLGTSRSEKLFF.

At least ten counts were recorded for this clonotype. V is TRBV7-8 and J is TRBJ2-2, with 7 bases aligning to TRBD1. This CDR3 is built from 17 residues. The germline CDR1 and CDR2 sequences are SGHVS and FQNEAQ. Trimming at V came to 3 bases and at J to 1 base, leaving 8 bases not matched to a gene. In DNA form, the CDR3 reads TGTGCCAGCAGCTTTCGGCAAGGGACAGTGAACACCGGGGAGCTGTTTTTT. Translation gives CASSFRQGTVNTGELFF.

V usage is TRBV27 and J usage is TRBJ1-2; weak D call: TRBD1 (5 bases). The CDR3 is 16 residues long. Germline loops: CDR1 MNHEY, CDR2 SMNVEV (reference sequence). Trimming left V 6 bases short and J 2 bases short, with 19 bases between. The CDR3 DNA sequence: TGTGCCAGCAGCCCTTTAGAGGCAGGGTGGAACTATGGCTACACCTTC. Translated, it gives CASSPLEAGWNYGYTF.

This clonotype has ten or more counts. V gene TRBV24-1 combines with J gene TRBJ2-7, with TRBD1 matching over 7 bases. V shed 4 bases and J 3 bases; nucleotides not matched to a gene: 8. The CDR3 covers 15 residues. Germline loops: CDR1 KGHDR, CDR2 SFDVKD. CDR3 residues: CATSEDLGTDYEQYV. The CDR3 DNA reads TGTGCCACCAGTGAAGACCTTGGGACAGACTACGAGCAGTACGTC.

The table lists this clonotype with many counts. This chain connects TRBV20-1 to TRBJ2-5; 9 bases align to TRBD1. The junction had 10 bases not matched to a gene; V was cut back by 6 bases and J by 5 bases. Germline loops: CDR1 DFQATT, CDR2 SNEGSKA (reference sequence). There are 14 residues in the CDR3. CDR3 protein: CSAQAGTGWETQYF. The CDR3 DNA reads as TGCAGTGCCCAGGCAGGGACAGGGTGGGAGACCCAGTACTTC.

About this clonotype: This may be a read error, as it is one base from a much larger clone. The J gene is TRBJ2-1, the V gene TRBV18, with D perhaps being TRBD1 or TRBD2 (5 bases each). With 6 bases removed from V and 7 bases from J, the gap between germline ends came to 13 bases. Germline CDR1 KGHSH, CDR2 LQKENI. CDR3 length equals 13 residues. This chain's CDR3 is CASSSPEGNEQFF. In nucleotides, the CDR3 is TGTGCCAGCTCTTCTCCAGAGGGGAATGAGCAGTTCTTC. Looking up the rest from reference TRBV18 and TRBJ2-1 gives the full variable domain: NAGVMQNPRHLVRRRGQEARLRCSPMKGHSHVYWYRQLPEEGLKFMVYLQKENIIDESGMPKERFSAEFPKEGPSILRIQQVVRGDSAAYFCASSSPEGNEQFFGPGTRLTVL.

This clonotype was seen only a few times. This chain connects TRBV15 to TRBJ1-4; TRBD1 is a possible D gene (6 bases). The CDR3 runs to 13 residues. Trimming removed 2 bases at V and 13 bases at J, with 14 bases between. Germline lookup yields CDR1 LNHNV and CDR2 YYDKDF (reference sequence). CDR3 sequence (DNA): TGTGCCACCAGCAGATACAGGGACGACGGACTGTTTTTT. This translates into CATSRYRDDGLFF.

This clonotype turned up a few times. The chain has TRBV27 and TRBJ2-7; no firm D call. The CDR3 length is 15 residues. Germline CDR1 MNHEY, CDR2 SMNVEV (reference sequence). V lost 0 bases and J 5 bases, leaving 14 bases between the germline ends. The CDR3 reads CASSLSGWASHEQYF. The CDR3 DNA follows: TGTGCCAGCAGTTTATCGGGGTGGGCTTCCCACGAGCAGTACTTC.

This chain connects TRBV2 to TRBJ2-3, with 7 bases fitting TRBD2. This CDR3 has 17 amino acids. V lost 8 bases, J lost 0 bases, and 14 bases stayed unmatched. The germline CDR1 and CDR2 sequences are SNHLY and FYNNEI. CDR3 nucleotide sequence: TGTGCCAGCCGGCCATTTGGGGGGGGAGCTAGCACAGATACGCAGTATTTT. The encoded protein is CASRPFGGGASTDTQYF. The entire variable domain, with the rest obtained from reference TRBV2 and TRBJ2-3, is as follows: EPEVTQTPSHQVTQMGQEVILRCVPISNHLYFYWYRQILGQKVEFLVSFYNNEISEKSEIFDDQFSVERPDGSNFTLKIRSTKLEDSAMYFCASRPFGGGASTDTQYFGPGTRLTVL.

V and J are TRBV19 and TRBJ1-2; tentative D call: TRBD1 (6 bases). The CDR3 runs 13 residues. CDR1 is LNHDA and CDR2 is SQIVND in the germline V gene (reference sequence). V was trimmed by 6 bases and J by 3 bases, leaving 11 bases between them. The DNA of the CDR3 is TGTGCCAGTAGGATCAGGGGCGACTATGGCTACACCTTC. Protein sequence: CASRIRGDYGYTF.

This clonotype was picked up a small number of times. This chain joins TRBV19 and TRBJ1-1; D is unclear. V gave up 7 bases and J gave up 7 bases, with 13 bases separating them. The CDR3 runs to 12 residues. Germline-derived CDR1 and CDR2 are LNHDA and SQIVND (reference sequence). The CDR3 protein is CASIGARFEAFF. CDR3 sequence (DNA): TGTGCCAGTATAGGCGCTAGGTTTGAAGCTTTCTTT.